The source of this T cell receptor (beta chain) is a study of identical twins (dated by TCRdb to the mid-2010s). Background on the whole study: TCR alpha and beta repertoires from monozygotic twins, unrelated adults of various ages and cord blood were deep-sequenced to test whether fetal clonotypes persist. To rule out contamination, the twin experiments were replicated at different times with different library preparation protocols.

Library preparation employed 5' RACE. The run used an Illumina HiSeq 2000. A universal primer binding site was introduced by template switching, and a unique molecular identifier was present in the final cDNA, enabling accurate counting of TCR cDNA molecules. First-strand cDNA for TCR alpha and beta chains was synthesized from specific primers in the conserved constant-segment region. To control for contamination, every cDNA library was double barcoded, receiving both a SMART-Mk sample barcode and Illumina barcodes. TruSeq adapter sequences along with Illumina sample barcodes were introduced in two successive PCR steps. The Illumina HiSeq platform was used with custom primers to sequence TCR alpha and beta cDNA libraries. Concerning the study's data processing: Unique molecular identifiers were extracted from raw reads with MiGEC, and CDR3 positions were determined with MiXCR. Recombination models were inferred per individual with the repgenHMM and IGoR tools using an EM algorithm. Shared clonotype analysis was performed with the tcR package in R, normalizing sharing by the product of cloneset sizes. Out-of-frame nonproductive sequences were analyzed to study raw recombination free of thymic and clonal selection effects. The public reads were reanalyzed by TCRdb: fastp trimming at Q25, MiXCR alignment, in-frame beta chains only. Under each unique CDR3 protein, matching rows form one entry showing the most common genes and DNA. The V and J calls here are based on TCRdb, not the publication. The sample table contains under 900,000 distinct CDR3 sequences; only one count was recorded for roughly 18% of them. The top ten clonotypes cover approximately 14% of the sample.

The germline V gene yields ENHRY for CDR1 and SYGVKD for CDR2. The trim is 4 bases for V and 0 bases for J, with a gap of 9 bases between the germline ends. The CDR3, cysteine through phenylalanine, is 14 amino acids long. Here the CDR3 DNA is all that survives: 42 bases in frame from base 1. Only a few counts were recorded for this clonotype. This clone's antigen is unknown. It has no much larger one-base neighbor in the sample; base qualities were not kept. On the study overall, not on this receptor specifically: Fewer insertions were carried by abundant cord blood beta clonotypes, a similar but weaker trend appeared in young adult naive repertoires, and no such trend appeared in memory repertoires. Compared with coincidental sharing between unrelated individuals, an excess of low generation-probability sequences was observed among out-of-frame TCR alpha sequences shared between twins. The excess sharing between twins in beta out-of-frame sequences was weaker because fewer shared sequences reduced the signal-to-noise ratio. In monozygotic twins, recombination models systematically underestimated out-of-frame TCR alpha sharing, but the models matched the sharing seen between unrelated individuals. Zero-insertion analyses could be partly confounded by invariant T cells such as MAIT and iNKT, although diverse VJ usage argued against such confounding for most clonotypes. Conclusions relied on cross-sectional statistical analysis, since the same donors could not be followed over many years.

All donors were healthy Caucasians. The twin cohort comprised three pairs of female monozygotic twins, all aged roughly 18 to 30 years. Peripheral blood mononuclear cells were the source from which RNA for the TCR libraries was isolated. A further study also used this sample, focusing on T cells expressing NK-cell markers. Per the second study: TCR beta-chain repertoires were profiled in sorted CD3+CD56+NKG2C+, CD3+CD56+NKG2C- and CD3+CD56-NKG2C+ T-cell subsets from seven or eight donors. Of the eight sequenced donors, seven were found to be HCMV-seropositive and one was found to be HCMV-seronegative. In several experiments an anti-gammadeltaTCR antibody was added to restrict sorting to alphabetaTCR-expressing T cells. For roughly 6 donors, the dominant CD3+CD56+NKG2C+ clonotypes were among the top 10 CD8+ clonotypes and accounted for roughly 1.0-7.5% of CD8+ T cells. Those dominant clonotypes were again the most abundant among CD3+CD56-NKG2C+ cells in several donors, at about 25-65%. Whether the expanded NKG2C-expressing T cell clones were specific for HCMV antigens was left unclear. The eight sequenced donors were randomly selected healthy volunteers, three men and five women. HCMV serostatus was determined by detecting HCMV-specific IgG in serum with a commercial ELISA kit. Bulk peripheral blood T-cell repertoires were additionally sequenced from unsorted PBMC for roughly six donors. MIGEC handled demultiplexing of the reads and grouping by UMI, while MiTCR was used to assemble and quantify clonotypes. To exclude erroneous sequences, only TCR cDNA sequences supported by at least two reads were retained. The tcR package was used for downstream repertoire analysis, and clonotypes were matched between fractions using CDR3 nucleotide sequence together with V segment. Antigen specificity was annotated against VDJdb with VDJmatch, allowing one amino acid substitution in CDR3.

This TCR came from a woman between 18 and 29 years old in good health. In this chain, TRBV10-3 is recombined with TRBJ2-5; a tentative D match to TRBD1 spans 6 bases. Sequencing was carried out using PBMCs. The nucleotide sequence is TGTGCCATCAGTGGAGGACAGCACCAAGAGACCCAGTACTTC. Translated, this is CAISGGQHQETQYF.